The next 6 T cell receptor beta chains were all read from a single sample in a study of STAT5B mutations in CD4+ large granular lymphocyte leukemia. Sequenced by immunoSEQ multiplex PCR; TCRdb stores in-frame clones only, minus some. Here the sample spans around 47,000 clones, about 80% being singletons. Sequencing input: CD4+ T cells from blood buffy coats. These receptors all come from a human donor in good health.

The V call is TRBV5-1, the J call TRBJ2-1; D remains unclear. Trimming left V 1 base short and J 0 bases short, with 8 bases between. The CDR3 extends over 15 amino acids. Germline loops: CDR1 SGHRS, CDR2 YFSETQ. The CDR3 here is CASSLLPSSYNEQFF. The CDR3, as DNA: TGCGCCAGCAGCTTGTTACCGAGCTCCTACAATGAGCAGTTCTTC.

The chain carries TRBV10-3 and TRBJ2-5; 11 bases agree with TRBD2. CDR1 and CDR2 (germline): ENHRY, SYGVKD. CDR3 length equals 19 residues. The J segment lost 5 bases and the V segment lost 0 bases, leaving 14 bases of the junction unmatched. The CDR3 region has the DNA TGTGCCATCAGTGAGTCTGTACTAGCGGGAGAGTTATTGAAGGAGACCCAGTACTTC. Translated: CAISESVLAGELLKETQYF.

V usage is TRBV6-1 and J usage is TRBJ2-7, with D tentatively TRBD1 or TRBD2 (6 bases each). The CDR3 extends over 13 amino acids. V gave up 5 bases and J gave up 7 bases, with 15 bases separating them. From germline, CDR1 is MNHNS and CDR2 SASEGT. CDR3 sequence: CASSFPGAREQYF. CDR3 nucleotides: TGTGCCAGCAGTTTCCCGGGGGCTCGGGAGCAGTACTTC.

This chain links TRBV7-9 with TRBJ2-1, with D unresolved. Trimming stripped 5 bases from V and 7 bases from J, with 15 bases between. CDR1 is SEHNR and CDR2 is FQNEAQ in the germline V gene (reference sequence). The CDR3 is 14 amino acids. In DNA, the CDR3 is TGTGCCAGCAGCCGCGGACGGGCCGGTAATGAGCAGTTCTTC. Amino acids: CASSRGRAGNEQFF.

This clone was seen once. The chain employs TRBV18 and TRBJ2-1; D may be TRBD2 (5 bases). The CDR3 is 15 residues long. The V end was cut by 3 bases, the J end by 0 bases, with 9 bases between. Per germline, CDR1 KGHSH and CDR2 LQKENI. CDR3 in DNA: TGTGCCAGCTCACCCGGGAAGAGCTCCTACAATGAGCAGTTCTTC. Protein: CASSPGKSSYNEQFF.

The chain carries TRBV10-2 and TRBJ2-7, with TRBD1 matching 7 bases. This CDR3 is 14 amino acids long. V trimming: 6 bases; J trimming: 3 bases; junction bases outside the gene matches: 8. Germline values: CDR1 WSHSY, CDR2 SAAADI. CDR3 protein: CASRLGTANYEQYF. As DNA, the CDR3 is TGCGCCAGCAGACTCGGGACAGCTAACTACGAGCAGTACTTC.